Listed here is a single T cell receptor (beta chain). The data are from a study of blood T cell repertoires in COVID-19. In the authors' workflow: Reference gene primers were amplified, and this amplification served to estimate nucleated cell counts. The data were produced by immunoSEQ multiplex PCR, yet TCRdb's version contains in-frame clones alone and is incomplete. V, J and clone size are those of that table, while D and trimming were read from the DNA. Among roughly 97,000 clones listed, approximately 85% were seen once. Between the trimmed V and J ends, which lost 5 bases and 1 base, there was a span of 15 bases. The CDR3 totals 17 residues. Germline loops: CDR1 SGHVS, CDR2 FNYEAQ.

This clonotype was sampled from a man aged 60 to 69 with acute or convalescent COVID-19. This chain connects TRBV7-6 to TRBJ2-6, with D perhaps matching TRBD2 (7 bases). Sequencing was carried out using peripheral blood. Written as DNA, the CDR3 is TGTGCCAGCAGCCCAAGGGGGGGTAATTCTGGGGCCAACGTCCTGACTTTC. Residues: CASSPRGGNSGANVLTF.